This T cell receptor (beta chain) is drawn from a study of T cell repertoires in ileal Crohn's disease. Turning to the study itself: The M6 sample came from neoterminal ileum during colonoscopy after surgery. Overall study results and limits: The median delay to postoperative endoscopy was approximately 6.9 months.

V dropped 1 base and J dropped 4; count of bases not matched to a gene: 4. The CDR3 loop spans 15 amino acids. Germline CDR1 and CDR2: LNHNV and YYDKDF (reference sequence). Clones were sequenced by immunoSEQ multiplex PCR, and TCRdb holds only the in-frame ones, with some missing. The profile shows tens of thousands of clones, roughly nine tenths of them singletons. Note on this clone: Its antigen is as yet unknown.

The time point: neoterminal ileum biopsy at postoperative endoscopy, about 6 months after surgery. The receptor's source is an adult with Crohn's disease. V usage is TRBV15 and J usage is TRBJ1-5, with 7 nucleotides matching TRBD1. What was sequenced was ileal tissue. As DNA, the CDR3 is TGTGCCACCAGCAGAGCAGGACAGGAAAATCAGCCCCAGCATTTT. As protein: CATSRAGQENQPQHF. The full variable domain, with the rest looked up from reference TRBV15 and TRBJ1-5, is DAMVIQNPRYQVTQFGKPVTLSCSQTLNHNVMYWYQQKSSQAPKLLFHYYDKDFNNEADTPDNFQSRRPNTSFCFLDIRSPGLGDTAMYLCATSRAGQENQPQHFGDGTRLSIL.